The clone carrying this T cell receptor beta chain was observed at least ten times. Its antigen remains unidentified. This sample was included in a study of T cells in Graves' hyperthyroidism and ophthalmopathy. Regarding the study as a whole: Also found in blood were most expanded thyroid clonotypes above 0.001.

Hyperthyroidism of Graves' type that showed no ophthalmopathy progression within 18 months was stable. The study enrolled patients aged 18 to 65 with newly diagnosed hyperthyroidism of under 2 months' duration. The CDR3 regions of TCR beta were amplified from RNA transcripts. TCR CDR3 underwent first-round RT-PCR with the HTBI primer set. TCRdb reprocessed the multiplex PCR reads with MiXCR, giving one entry per CDR3 protein. The sample lists a few hundred thousand distinct CDR3 sequences, roughly 50% occurring once. Germline assignment: CDR1 PRHDT and CDR2 FYEKMQ (reference sequence). V was cut by 2 bases and J by 6 bases, with 14 bases left in between. The CDR3 is 15 amino acids.

This receptor was taken from a woman aged 18-29 years with Graves' hyperthyroidism. The sequencing input was peripheral blood or thyroid tissue (not recorded which). This chain uses TRBV13 with TRBJ1-5, with a possible D match to TRBD1 (5 bases). CDR3 amino acids: CASSLHPPGTQPQHF. The CDR3 DNA reads TGTGCCAGCAGCTTACACCCCCCAGGGACTCAGCCCCAGCATTTT.